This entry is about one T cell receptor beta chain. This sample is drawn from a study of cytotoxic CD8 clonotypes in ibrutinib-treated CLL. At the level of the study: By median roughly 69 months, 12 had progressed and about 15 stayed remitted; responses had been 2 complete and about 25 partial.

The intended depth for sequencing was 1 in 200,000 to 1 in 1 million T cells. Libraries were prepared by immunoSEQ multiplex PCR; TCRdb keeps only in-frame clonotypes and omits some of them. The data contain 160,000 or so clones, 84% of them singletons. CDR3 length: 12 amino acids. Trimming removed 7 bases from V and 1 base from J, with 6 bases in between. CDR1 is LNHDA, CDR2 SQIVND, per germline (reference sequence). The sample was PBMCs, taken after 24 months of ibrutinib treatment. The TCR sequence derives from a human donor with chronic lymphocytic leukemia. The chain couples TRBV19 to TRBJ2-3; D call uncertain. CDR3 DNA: TGTGCCAGTATGGAAGGCACAGATACGCAGTATTTT. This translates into CASMEGTDTQYF.